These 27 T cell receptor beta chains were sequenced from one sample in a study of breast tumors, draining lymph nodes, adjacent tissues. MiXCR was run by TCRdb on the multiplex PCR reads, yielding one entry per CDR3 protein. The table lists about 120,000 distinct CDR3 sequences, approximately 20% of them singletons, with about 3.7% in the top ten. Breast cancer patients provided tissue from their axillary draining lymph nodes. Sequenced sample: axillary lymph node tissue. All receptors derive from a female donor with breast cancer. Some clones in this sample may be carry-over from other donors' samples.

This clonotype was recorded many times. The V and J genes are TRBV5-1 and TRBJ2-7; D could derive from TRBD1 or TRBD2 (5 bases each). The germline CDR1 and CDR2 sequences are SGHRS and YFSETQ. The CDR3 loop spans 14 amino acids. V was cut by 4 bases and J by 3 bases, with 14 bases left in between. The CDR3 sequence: CASSPGTANYEQYF. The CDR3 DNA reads TGCGCCAGCAGCCCCGGGACCGCAAACTACGAGCAGTACTTC.

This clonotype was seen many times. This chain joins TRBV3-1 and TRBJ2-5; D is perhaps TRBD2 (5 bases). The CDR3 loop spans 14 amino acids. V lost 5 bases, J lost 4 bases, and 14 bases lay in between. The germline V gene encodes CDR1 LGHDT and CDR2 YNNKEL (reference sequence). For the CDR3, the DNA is TGTGCCAGCAGCTACCGAGGGATGGTAGAGACCCAGTACTTC. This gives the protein CASSYRGMVETQYF.

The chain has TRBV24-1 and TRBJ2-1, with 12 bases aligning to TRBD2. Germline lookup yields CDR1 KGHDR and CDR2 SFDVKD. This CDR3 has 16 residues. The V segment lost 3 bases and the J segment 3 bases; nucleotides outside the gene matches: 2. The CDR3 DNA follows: TGTGCCACCAGTGATGCTAGCGGGGGGGTCTACAATGAGCAGTTCTTC. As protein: CATSDASGGVYNEQFF.

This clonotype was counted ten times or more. The CDR3 region is CASSQATTSGNTGELFF. Here the CDR3 DNA reads TGCGCCAGCAGCCAAGCCACGACTAGCGGGAACACCGGGGAGCTGTTTTTT. The rearrangement uses TRBV4-1 and TRBJ2-2, with TRBD2 identical over 9 bases. CDR3 length: 17 residues. The J segment lost 1 base and the V segment lost 1 base, leaving 4 bases of the junction unmatched. Germline V gene data show CDR1 as MGHRA and CDR2 as YSYEKL.

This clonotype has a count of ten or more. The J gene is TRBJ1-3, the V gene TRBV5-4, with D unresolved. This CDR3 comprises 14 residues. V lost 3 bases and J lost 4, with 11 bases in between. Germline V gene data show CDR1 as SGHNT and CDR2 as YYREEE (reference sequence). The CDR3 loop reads CASSSKSRGNTIYF. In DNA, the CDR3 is TGTGCCAGCAGCTCTAAATCAAGAGGAAACACCATATATTTT.

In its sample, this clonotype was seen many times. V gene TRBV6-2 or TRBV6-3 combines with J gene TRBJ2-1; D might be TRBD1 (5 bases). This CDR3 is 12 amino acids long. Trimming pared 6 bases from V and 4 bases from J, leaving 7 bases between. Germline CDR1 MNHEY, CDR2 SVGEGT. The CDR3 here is CASRGPYNEQFF. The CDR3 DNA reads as TGTGCCAGCAGGGGGCCGTACAATGAGCAGTTCTTC.

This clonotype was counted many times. Here the CDR3 reads CASSFPQGRNGYTF. As DNA, the CDR3 is TGTGCCAGCAGTTTTCCGCAGGGGCGTAATGGCTACACCTTC. The chain has TRBV28 and TRBJ1-2, with D tentatively TRBD1 (6 bases). The CDR3 length is 14 residues. The germline CDR1 and CDR2 sequences are MDHEN and SYDVKM. V was pared by 3 bases and J by 6 bases, with 14 bases between.

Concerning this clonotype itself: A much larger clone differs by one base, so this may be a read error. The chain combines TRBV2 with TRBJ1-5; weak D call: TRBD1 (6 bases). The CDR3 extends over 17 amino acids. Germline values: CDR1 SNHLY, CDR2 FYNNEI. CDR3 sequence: CASSTDRTGIRNQPPHF. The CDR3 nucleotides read TGTGCCAGCAGTACCGACAGGACGGGGATTCGCAATCAGCCCCCGCATTTT.

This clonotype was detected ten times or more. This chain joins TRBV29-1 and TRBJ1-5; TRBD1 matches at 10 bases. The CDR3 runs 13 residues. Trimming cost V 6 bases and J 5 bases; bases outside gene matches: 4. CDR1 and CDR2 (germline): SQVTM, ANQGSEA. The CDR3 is CSVGGTGDQPQHF. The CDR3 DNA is TGCAGCGTGGGTGGGACAGGGGATCAGCCCCAGCATTTT.

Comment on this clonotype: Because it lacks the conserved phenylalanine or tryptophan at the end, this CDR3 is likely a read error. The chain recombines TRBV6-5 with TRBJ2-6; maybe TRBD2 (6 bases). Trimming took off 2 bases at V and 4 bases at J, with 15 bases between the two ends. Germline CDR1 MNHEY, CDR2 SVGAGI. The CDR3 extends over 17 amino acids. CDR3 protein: CASSYTGTAGGANVLTV. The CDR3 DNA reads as TGTGCCAGCAGTTACACCGGGACTGCCGGGGGGGCCAACGTCCTGACTGTC.

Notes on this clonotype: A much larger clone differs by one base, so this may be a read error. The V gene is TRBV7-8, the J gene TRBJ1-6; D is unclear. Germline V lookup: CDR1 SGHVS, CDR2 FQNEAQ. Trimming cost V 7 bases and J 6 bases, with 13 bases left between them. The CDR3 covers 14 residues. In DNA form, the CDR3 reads TGTGCCAGCAAACCGGGCAGCTGTAATTCACCCCTCCACTTT. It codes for CASKPGSCNSPLHF.

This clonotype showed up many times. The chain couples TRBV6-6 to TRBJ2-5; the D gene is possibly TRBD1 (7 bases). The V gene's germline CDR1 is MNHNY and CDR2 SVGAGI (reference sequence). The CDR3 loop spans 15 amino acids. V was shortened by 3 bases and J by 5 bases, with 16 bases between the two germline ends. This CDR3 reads CASSYPQGTEETQYF. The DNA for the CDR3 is TGTGCCAGCAGTTATCCACAGGGGACTGAGGAGACCCAGTACTTC.

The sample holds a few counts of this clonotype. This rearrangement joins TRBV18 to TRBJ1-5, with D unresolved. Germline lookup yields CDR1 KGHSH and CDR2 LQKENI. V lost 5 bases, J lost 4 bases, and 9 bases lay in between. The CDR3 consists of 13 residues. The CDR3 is CASSNDGNQPQHF. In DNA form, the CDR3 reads TGTGCCAGCTCAAACGACGGGAATCAGCCCCAGCATTTT.

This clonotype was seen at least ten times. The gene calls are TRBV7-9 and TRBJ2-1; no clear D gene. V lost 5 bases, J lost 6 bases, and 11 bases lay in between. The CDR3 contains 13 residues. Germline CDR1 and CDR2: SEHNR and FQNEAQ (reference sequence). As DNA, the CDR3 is TGTGCCAGCAGCCGAAAGAATTCCAATGAGCAGTTCTTC. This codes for CASSRKNSNEQFF.

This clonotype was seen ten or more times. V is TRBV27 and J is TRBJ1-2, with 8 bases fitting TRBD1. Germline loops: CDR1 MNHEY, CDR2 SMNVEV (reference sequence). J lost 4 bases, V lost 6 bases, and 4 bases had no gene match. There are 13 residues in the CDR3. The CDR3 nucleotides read TGTGCCAGCAGACCCAGGGGGCCCTATGGCTACACCTTC. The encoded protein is CASRPRGPYGYTF.

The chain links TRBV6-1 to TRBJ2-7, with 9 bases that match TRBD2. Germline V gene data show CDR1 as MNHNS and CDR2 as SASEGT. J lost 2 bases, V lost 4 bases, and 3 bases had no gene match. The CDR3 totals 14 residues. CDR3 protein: CASSVTSGPYEQYF. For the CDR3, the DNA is TGTGCCAGCAGTGTTACTAGCGGGCCCTACGAGCAGTACTTC.

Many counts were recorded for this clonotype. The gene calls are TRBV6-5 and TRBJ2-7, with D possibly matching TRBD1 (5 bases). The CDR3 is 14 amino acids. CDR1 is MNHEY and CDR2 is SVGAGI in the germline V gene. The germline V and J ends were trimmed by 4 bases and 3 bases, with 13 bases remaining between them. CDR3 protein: CASSLGYRNYEQYF. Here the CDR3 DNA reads TGTGCCAGCAGTTTGGGATACAGGAACTACGAGCAGTACTTC.

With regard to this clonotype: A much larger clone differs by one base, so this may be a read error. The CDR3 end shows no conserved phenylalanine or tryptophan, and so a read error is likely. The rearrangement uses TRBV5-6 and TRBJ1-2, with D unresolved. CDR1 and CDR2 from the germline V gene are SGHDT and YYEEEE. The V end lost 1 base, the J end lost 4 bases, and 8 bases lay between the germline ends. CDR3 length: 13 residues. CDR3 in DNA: TGTGCCAGCAGCTTGTCCGTTGGCTATGGCTACACCTCC. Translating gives CASSLSVGYGYTS.

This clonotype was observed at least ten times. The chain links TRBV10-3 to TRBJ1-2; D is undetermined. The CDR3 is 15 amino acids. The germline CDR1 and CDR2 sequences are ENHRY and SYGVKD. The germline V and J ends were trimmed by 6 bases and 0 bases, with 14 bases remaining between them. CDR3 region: CAIRTESGTNYGYTF. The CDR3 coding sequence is TGTGCCATCAGAACAGAATCAGGAACTAACTATGGCTACACCTTC.

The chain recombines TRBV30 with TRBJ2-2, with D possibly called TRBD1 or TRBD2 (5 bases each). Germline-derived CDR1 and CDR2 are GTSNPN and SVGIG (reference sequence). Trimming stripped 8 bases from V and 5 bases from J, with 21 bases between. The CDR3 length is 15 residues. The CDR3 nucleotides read TGTGCCGGGACCAACACGGGGCGAGGTACCGGGGAGCTGTTTTTT. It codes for CAGTNTGRGTGELFF.

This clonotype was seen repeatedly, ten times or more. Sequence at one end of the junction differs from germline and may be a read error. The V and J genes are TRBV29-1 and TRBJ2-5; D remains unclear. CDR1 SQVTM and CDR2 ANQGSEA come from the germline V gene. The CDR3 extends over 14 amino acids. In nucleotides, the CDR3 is TGCAGCGTCGAAGGCACTTCGTTGGTGGAGACCCAGTACTTC. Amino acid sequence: CSVEGTSLVETQYF.

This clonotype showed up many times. CDR3: CASLRTTNNEQFF. The CDR3, as DNA: TGTGCCAGCTTAAGGACGACCAACAATGAGCAGTTCTTC. The chain uses TRBV12-3 or TRBV12-4 and TRBJ2-1, with D unclear. CDR3 length: 13 amino acids. With 8 bases removed from V and 5 bases from J, the gap between germline ends came to 13 bases.

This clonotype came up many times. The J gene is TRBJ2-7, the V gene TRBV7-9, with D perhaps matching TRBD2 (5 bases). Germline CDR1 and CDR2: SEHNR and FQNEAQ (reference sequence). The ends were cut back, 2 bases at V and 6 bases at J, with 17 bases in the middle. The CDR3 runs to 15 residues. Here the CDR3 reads CASSLSGGPMSEQYF. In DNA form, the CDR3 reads TGTGCCAGCAGCTTAAGTGGCGGGCCGATGAGCGAGCAGTACTTC. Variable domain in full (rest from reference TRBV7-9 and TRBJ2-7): DTGVSQNPRHKITKRGQNVTFRCDPISEHNRLYWYRQTLGQGPEFLTYFQNEAQLEKSRLLSDRFSAERPKGSFSTLEIQRTEQGDSAMYLCASSLSGGPMSEQYFGPGTRLTVT.

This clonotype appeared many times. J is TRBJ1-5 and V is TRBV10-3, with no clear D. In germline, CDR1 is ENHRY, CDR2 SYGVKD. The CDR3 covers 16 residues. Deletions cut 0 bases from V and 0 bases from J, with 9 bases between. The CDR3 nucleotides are TGTGCCATCAGTGAGTCAGCACGAAATAGCAATCAGCCCCAGCATTTT. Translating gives CAISESARNSNQPQHF.

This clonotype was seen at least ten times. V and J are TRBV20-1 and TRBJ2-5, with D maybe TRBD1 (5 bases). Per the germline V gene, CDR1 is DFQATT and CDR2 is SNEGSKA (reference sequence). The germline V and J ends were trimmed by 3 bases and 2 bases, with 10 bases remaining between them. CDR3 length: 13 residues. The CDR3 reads CSASQGLQETQYF. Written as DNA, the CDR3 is TGCAGTGCTAGTCAGGGATTACAAGAGACCCAGTACTTC.

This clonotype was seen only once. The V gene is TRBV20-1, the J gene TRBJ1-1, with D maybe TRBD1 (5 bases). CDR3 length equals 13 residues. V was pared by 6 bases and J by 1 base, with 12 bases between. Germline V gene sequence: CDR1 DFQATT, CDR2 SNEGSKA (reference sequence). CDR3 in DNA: TGCAGTGCCAGACAGTCTACGAACACTGAAGCTTTCTTT. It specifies CSARQSTNTEAFF.

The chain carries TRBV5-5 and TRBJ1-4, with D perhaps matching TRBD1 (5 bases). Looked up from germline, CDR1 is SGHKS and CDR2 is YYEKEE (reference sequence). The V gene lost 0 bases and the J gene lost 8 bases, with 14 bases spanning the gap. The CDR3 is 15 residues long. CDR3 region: CASSLGGQRAEKLFF. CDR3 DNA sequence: TGTGCCAGCAGCTTGGGTGGACAACGGGCGGAAAAACTGTTTTTT.